The clone carrying this T cell receptor beta chain was observed many times. What it binds is not known. The sample is drawn from a study of response to subunit inactivated influenza vaccine. A single record per CDR3 protein comes from TCRdb applying MiXCR to the RT-PCR reads. This sample yields about 300,000 distinct CDR3 sequences, of which approximately 20% are seen a single time; about a tenth belongs to the top ten. Study findings and constraints: Authors suggested each seasonal influenza vaccination recruits few new T cells.

Deletions cut 0 bases from V and 4 bases from J, with 8 bases between. The CDR3 runs to 14 residues. The germline V gene encodes CDR1 SGDLS and CDR2 YYNGEE. Sequencing used PBMCs from blood, obtained less than 22 months after vaccination. This receptor was identified in a man between 50 and 75 years old who received an inactivated influenza vaccine. The rearrangement uses TRBV9 and TRBJ1-5, with D possibly being TRBD1 (5 bases). CDR3 residues: CASSVDGANQPQHF. The CDR3 bases are TGTGCCAGCAGCGTAGATGGGGCGAATCAGCCCCAGCATTTT.